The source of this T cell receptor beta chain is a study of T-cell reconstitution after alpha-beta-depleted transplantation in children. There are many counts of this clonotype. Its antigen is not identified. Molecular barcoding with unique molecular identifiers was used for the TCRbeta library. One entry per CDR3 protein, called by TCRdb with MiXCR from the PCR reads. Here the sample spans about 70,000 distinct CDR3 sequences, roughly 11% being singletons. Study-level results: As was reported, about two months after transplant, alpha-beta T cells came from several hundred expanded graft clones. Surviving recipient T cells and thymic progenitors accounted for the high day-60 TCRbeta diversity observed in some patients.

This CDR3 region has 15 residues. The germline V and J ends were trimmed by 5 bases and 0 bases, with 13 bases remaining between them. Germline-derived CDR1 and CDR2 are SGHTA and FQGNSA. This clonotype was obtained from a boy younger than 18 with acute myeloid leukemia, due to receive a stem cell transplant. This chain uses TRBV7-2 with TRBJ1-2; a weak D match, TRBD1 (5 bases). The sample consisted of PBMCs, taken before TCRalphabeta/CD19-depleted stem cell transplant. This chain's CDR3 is CASSTSSGANYGYTF. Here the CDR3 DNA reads TGTGCCAGCAGCACGTCGTCGGGGGCTAACTATGGCTACACCTTC.